This entry features one T cell receptor (beta chain) sequence. Its target is not known. This record comes from a study of T cells in women clearing cervical HPV infection. Study-wide context: With HLA typing for only a few women, HLA confounding remains possible.

The assay was immunoSEQ multiplex PCR, and TCRdb's table has in-frame clones only and misses some. The table lists some 23,000 clones. Study findings and constraints: Effector/memory and HPV-specific T cells were not isolated, and association timing is unknown. CIN3+ cases had significantly higher TCR richness than controls; evenness did not differ.

The receptor was isolated from a woman aged 18 to 69 with a cervical HPV16 infection that either progressed to CIN3+ or cleared (not recorded which). Input material: blood buffy coat.

The CDR3 is CASSLVALRVETQYF. Incomplete CDR3 DNA: TGTGCCAGCAGCTTAGTCGCTCTGAGGGTGGAGACC. V and J are TRBV11-3 and TRBJ2-5; TRBD2 is a possible D gene (5 bases). The missing CDR3 end, 3 residues past where the read stops, is filled in from the germline J gene. The CDR3 covers 15 residues. Per the germline V gene, CDR1 is SGHNT and CDR2 is YENEEA. Between the trimmed V and J ends, which lost 1 base and 5 bases, there was a span of 14 bases.